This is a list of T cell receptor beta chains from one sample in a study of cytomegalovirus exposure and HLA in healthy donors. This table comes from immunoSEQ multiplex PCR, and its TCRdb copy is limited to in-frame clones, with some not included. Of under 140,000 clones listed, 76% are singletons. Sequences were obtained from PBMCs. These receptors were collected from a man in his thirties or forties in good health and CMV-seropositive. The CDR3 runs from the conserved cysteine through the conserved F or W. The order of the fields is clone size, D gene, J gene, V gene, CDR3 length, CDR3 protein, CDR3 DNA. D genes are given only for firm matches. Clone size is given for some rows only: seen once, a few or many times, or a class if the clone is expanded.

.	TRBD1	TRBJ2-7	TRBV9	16	CASSPTGTGPPYEQYF	TGTGCCAGCAGCCCGACCGGGACAGGGCCTCCCTACGAGCAGTACTTC
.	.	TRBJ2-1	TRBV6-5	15	CASSYSAYPQYEQFF	TGTGCCAGCAGTTACTCTGCATACCCACAATATGAGCAGTTCTTC
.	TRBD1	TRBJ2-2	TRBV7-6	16	CASSPWGQLNTGELFF	TGTGCCAGCAGCCCTTGGGGACAGCTCAACACCGGGGAGCTGTTTTTT
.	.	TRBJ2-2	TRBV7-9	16	CASSLLVTGRTGELFF	TGTGCCAGCAGCTTATTGGTGACAGGCCGTACCGGGGAGCTGTTTTTT
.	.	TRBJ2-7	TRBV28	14	CASSFPEGLYEQYF	TGTGCCAGCAGTTTCCCCGAAGGACTATACGAGCAGTACTTC
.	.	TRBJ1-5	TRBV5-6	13	CASSVGQSQPQHF	TGTGCCAGCAGCGTTGGACAGTCTCAGCCCCAGCATTTT
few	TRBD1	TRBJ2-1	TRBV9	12	CASSDRGPEQFF	TGTGCCAGCAGCGACAGGGGGCCTGAGCAGTTCTTC
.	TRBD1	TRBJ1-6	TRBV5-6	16	CASSPTGGEYNSPLHF	TGTGCCAGCAGCCCGACAGGGGGGGAGTATAATTCACCCCTCCACTTT
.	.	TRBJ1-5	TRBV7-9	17	CASSLGRGQGINQPQHF	TGTGCCAGCAGCTTAGGACGAGGGCAGGGGATCAATCAGCCCCAGCATTTT
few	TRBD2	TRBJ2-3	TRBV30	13	CARKSGGADTQYF	TGTGCCAGGAAAAGCGGGGGGGCGGATACGCAGTATTTT
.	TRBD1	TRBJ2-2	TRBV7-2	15	CASSRSGTDTGELFF	TGTGCCAGCAGCCGCTCCGGGACAGACACCGGGGAGCTGTTTTTT
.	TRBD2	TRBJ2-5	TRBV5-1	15	CASSLLAGQGETQYF	TGCGCCAGCAGCTTGTTAGCGGGGCAGGGGGAGACCCAGTACTTC
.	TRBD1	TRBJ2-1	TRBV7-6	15	CASSLRQGVRNEQFF	TGTGCCAGCAGCTTACGGCAGGGGGTACGAAATGAGCAGTTCTTC
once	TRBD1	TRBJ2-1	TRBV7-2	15	CASSSSTKGGDEQFF	TGTGCCAGCAGCTCGTCAACCAAAGGGGGCGATGAGCAGTTCTTC
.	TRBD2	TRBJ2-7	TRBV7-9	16	CASSPLAGGSSYEQYF	TGTGCCAGCAGCCCCTTAGCGGGGGGGAGCTCCTACGAGCAGTACTTC
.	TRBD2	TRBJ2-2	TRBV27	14	CASSLIPSGGELFF	TGTGCCAGCAGTTTAATACCTAGCGGCGGGGAGCTGTTTTTT
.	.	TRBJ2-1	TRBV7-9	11	CASTLVNEQFF	TGTGCCAGCACTCTCGTCAATGAGCAGTTCTTC
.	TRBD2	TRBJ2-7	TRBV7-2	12	CASSSGGDEQYF	TGTGCCAGCAGCTCGGGGGGGGACGAGCAGTACTTC
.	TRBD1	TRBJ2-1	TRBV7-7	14	CASSLSRQGARQFF	TGTGCTAGCAGCTTATCCCGGCAGGGGGCTAGGCAGTTCTTC
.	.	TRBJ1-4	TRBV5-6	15	CASSLALGANEKLFF	TGTGCCAGCAGCTTGGCTTTAGGGGCTAATGAAAAACTGTTTTTT
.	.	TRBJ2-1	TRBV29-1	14	CSVESGSSYNEQFF	TGCAGCGTTGAAAGTGGGAGCTCCTACAATGAGCAGTTCTTC
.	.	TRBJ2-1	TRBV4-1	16	CASSLRPPDSYNEQFF	TGCGCCAGCAGCCTGAGGCCCCCGGATTCCTACAATGAGCAGTTCTTC
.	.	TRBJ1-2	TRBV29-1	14	CSAGEGWANYGYTF	TGCAGCGCCGGGGAGGGATGGGCGAACTATGGCTACACCTTC
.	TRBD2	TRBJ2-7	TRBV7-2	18	CASSLDPPLAGGTYEQYF	TGTGCCAGCAGCTTAGACCCACCTCTAGCGGGGGGGACCTACGAGCAGTACTTC
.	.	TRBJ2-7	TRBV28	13	CASLGLQGYEQYF	TGTGCCAGCCTGGGCCTCCAGGGCTACGAGCAGTACTTC
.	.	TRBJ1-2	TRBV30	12	CACWDSGGGYTF	TGTGCCTGCTGGGACTCCGGGGGTGGCTACACCTTC
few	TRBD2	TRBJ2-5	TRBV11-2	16	CASSLDGRGGLEPQYF	TGTGCCAGCAGCTTAGATGGGAGGGGAGGGTTGGAACCCCAGTACTTC